This T cell receptor (beta chain) was sequenced for a study of Graves' ophthalmopathy and Graves' hyperthyroidism. Study information: Blood was drawn at initial diagnosis, before any treatment.

General study findings and limits: Detected in blood as well were most expanded thyroid clonotypes with frequency above 0.001. The model forecast ophthalmopathy progression, reaching over 70% sensitivity and 72% to 80% specificity.

CDR3 length equals 17 residues. Per the germline V gene, CDR1 is SNHLY and CDR2 is FYNNEI. The authors diagnosed from clinical symptoms, serum thyroxine, TRAb, thyroid ultrasound and orbital computed tomography. Using RNA transcripts, the TCR beta CDR3 regions were amplified. The workflow started with a first-round RT-PCR run with HTBI primers and then moved on to a second-round multiplex PCR. A single record per CDR3 protein comes from TCRdb applying MiXCR to the multiplex PCR reads. Of roughly 700,000 distinct CDR3 sequences listed, 40% are singletons. On this clonotype: Its target is not known.

Material for sequencing was peripheral blood. This receptor was taken from an adult man with Graves' ophthalmopathy. This chain links TRBV2 with TRBJ2-5; TRBD2 aligns across 12 bases. The J call may be in error: the DNA end matches TRBJ2-7 better. For the CDR3, the DNA is TGTGCCAGCAGTTTAGAGGGTCTAGCGGGAGGGAGGAACGAGCAGTACTTC. Translating gives CASSLEGLAGGRNEQYF.